Reported below is one TCR beta chain. Germline values: CDR1 MNHEY, CDR2 SMNVEV (reference sequence). The CDR3 sequence is 12 residues long. The V and J ends lost 4 bases and 9 bases, in that order; junction bases with no gene match: 3. The data were obtained in a study of T cell changes during pregnancy in multiple sclerosis. Assay: immunoSEQ multiplex PCR; the TCRdb copy retains only in-frame clones and omits some. The data show 29,000 or so clones, with about 88% seen just once and 6.9% held by the top ten. This chain links TRBV27 with TRBJ2-3; the match to TRBD2 covers 8 bases. Sequencing was performed on CD8+ T cells from peripheral blood mononuclear cells, taken in the second trimester of pregnancy. The TCR sequence derives from a female donor with multiple sclerosis, enrolled in a pregnancy study. In DNA, the CDR3 is TGTGCCAGCAGTTCGCTAGCGGGCACGCAGTATTTT. It encodes CASSSLAGTQYF.